These 22 T cell receptor beta chains originate from one sample sequenced in a study of technical replicates of blood from a few donors. TCRdb's copy holds only in-frame clones and misses some; the assay was immunoSEQ multiplex PCR. The sample has some 70,000 clones, approximately 97% seen once. The sequencing input was T cells isolated from PBMCs. The receptors were sampled from a human donor in good health.

The gene calls are TRBV19 and TRBJ1-1, with D possibly TRBD1 on 6 matching bases. The CDR3 sequence is 16 residues long. Germline CDR1 LNHDA, CDR2 SQIVND (reference sequence). Between the trimmed V and J ends, which lost 3 bases and 6 bases, there was a span of 20 bases. This CDR3 reads CASSISSAGVNAEAFF. In DNA, the CDR3 is TGTGCCAGTAGTATTTCTTCAGCAGGGGTAAACGCTGAAGCTTTCTTT.

The chain joins TRBV9 to TRBJ2-4, with D uncertain. The V end was cut by 0 bases, the J end by 0 bases, with 7 bases between. The CDR3 is made up of 15 amino acids. The germline CDR1 and CDR2 sequences are SGDLS and YYNGEE. This chain's CDR3 is CASSVDSLAKNIQYF. CDR3 nucleotide sequence: TGTGCCAGCAGCGTAGACAGTTTAGCCAAAAACATTCAGTACTTC. Using reference TRBV9 and TRBJ2-4 for the parts outside the CDR3, the full variable domain is DSGVTQTPKHLITATGQRVTLRCSPRSGDLSVYWYQQSLDQGLQFLIQYYNGEERAKGNILERFSAQQFPDLHSELNLSSLELGDSALYFCASSVDSLAKNIQYFGAGTRLSVL.

This clone was observed a few times. The gene calls are TRBV7-9 and TRBJ2-7; D may be TRBD1 (5 bases). CDR3 length: 13 amino acids. The V end lost 5 bases, the J end lost 2 bases, and 10 bases lay between the germline ends. Germline-derived CDR1 and CDR2 are SEHNR and FQNEAQ (reference sequence). CDR3 DNA sequence: TGTGCCAGCAGCCCCAAGGGGCCCTACGAGCAGTACTTC. Encoded protein: CASSPKGPYEQYF.

The genes are TRBV11-2 and TRBJ2-3, with 11 bases matching TRBD2. The CDR3 sequence is 15 residues long. CDR1 is SGHAT and CDR2 is FQNNGV in the germline V gene. V lost 5 bases and J lost 3; bases outside the gene matches: 4. The CDR3 region is CASSLSGRATDTQYF. The CDR3 bases are TGTGCCAGCAGCCTTAGCGGGAGGGCAACAGATACGCAGTATTTT.

This clone was seen a single time. This chain joins TRBV30 and TRBJ1-2; TRBD1 is a possible D gene (5 bases). The germline V and J ends were trimmed by 5 bases and 1 base, with 8 bases remaining between them. The CDR3 length is 12 residues. Germline V gene sequence: CDR1 GTSNPN, CDR2 SVGIG (reference sequence). The CDR3 loop is CAWEGVNYGYTF. CDR3 DNA: TGTGCCTGGGAAGGGGTTAACTATGGCTACACCTTC.

The chain has TRBV4-1 and TRBJ2-1, with 7 bases identical to TRBD1. Germline CDR1 is MGHRA and CDR2 is YSYEKL. This CDR3 region has 16 residues. Trimming removed 6 bases from V and 4 bases from J; junction bases left unmatched: 12. CDR3 coding DNA: TGCGCCAGCAGTACCCTAGGGGGCCACGCTTACAATGAGCAGTTCTTC. Its translation: CASSTLGGHAYNEQFF.

The J gene is TRBJ2-3, the V gene TRBV27; tentatively, D is TRBD2 (6 bases). CDR3 length: 15 amino acids. Trimming removed 3 bases from V and 1 base from J, with 11 bases in between. The germline V gene has CDR1 MNHEY and CDR2 SMNVEV (reference sequence). The CDR3 is CASSFAGYGTDTQYF. For the CDR3, the DNA is TGTGCCAGCAGTTTCGCGGGGTATGGCACAGATACGCAGTATTTT.

The chain has TRBV29-1 and TRBJ2-2; tentative D call: TRBD1 (6 bases). Germline CDR1 and CDR2: SQVTM and ANQGSEA. V was clipped by 5 bases and J by 1 base, with 17 bases between them. This CDR3 spans 16 amino acids. The chain's CDR3 is CSVLTALGQNTGELFF. CDR3 coding DNA: TGCAGCGTTCTAACCGCATTGGGACAGAACACCGGGGAGCTGTTTTTT.

The chain links TRBV5-6 to TRBJ2-2, with 7 bases identical to TRBD1. CDR3 size: 14 residues. Germline V gene sequence: CDR1 SGHDT, CDR2 YYEEEE. After removal of 0 bases from V and 5 bases from J, the junction contained 1 base not matched to a gene. CDR3 sequence reads: CASSLGRGTGELFF. The CDR3 bases are TGTGCCAGCAGCTTGGGCAGGGGGACCGGGGAGCTGTTTTTT. The full variable domain, with the rest looked up from reference TRBV5-6 and TRBJ2-2, is DAGVTQSPTHLIKTRGQQVTLRCSPKSGHDTVSWYQQALGQGPQFIFQYYEEEERQRGNFPDRFSGHQFPNYSSELNVNALLLGDSALYLCASSLGRGTGELFFGEGSRLTVL.

This clone was seen once. The chain uses TRBV7-2 and TRBJ2-2; D possibly corresponds to TRBD2 (6 bases). The CDR3 extends over 18 amino acids. CDR1 is SGHTA, CDR2 FQGNSA, per germline. Trimming stripped 1 base from V and 7 bases from J, with 22 bases between. CDR3 DNA sequence: TGTGCCAGCAGCTTAGTGGACTTATCCCGAACGGGGGTCGGGGAGCTGTTTTTT. It codes for CASSLVDLSRTGVGELFF.

The V call is TRBV25-1, the J call TRBJ1-5, with a tentative D call TRBD1 (6 bases). CDR1 MGHDK and CDR2 SYGVNS come from the germline V gene. Trimming shortened V by 9 bases and J by 3 bases, and 15 bases separated the two germline ends. The CDR3 consists of 14 residues. The CDR3 region has the DNA TGTGCCAGTCATCAAACAGGGTCCAATCAGCCCCAGCATTTT. As protein: CASHQTGSNQPQHF.

V is TRBV5-1 and J is TRBJ1-5; D is undetermined. The ends were cut back, 0 bases at V and 4 bases at J, with 8 bases in the middle. In germline, CDR1 is SGHRS, CDR2 YFSETQ. The CDR3 contains 14 residues. DNA for the CDR3: TGCGCCAGCAGCTTGGCGGAGGGTAATCAGCCCCAGCATTTT. This gives the protein CASSLAEGNQPQHF. Filled out from reference TRBV5-1 and TRBJ1-5, the complete variable domain reads KAGVTQTPRYLIKTRGQQVTLSCSPISGHRSVSWYQQTPGQGLQFLFEYFSETQRNKGNFPGRFSGRQFSNSRSEMNVSTLELGDSALYLCASSLAEGNQPQHFGDGTRLSIL.

This clone was observed once. This sequence joins TRBV7-8 and TRBJ1-5, with 7 bases identical to TRBD1. With 4 bases clipped from V and 0 bases from J, the junction kept 12 bases outside the gene matches. The CDR3 extends over 18 amino acids. Germline CDR1 reads SGHVS; CDR2 reads FQNEAQ. In nucleotides, the CDR3 is TGTGCCAGCAGCTCCGCGTTAGACAGGGAATATAGCAATCAGCCCCAGCATTTT. Protein product: CASSSALDREYSNQPQHF.

The rearrangement uses TRBV7-6 and TRBJ2-3; a possible D gene is TRBD2 (5 bases). V was clipped by 5 bases and J by 0 bases, with 15 bases between them. The length of the CDR3 is 16 residues. Per the germline V gene, CDR1 is SGHVS and CDR2 is FNYEAQ. CDR3 in DNA: TGTGCCAGCAGCCGTTTACTAGTGACCAGCACAGATACGCAGTATTTT. It encodes CASSRLLVTSTDTQYF.

The rearrangement uses TRBV5-4 and TRBJ1-1; D is unclear. V lost 0 bases and J lost 0, with 15 bases in between. This CDR3 spans 17 amino acids. Germline CDR1 and CDR2: SGHNT and YYREEE (reference sequence). Here the CDR3 reads CASSLAIRTGMNTEAFF. The DNA for the CDR3 is TGTGCCAGCAGCTTGGCTATACGGACGGGAATGAACACTGAAGCTTTCTTT.

This chain joins TRBV27 and TRBJ2-7; D uncertain. With 6 bases removed from V and 6 bases from J, the gap between germline ends came to 9 bases. CDR1 and CDR2 from the germline V gene are MNHEY and SMNVEV (reference sequence). The CDR3 length is 11 residues. Here the CDR3 reads CASRRGGEQYF. The CDR3 DNA is TGTGCCAGCAGGAGAGGCGGCGAGCAGTACTTC.

The J gene is TRBJ2-7, the V gene TRBV11-3; TRBD2 matches 8 bases. The CDR3 runs 14 residues. V shed 5 bases and J 0 bases; nucleotides not matched to a gene: 3. Germline CDR1 and CDR2: SGHNT and YENEEA. The CDR3 coding sequence is TGTGCCAGCAGCAGCAGCGGGAGCTCCTACGAGCAGTACTTC. Translating it yields CASSSSGSSYEQYF.

V usage is TRBV10-1 and J usage is TRBJ2-3; TRBD2 matches 9 bases. Per the germline V gene, CDR1 is WNHNN and CDR2 is SYGVQD (reference sequence). V shed 4 bases and J 6 bases; nucleotides not matched to a gene: 5. The CDR3 contains 14 residues. CDR3 protein: CASSVAGDTDTQYF. In DNA form, the CDR3 reads TGCGCCAGCAGTGTAGCGGGAGATACCGATACGCAGTATTTT.

V is TRBV28 and J is TRBJ1-5; 7 bases match TRBD1. Germline trimming cut 4 bases from V and 6 bases from J; bases unmatched to any gene: 6. The CDR3 sequence is 14 residues long. Germline loops: CDR1 MDHEN, CDR2 SYDVKM. The CDR3 nucleotides read TGTGCCAGCAGTTCAGGACAGGCGAGTCAGCCCCAGCATTTT. It codes for CASSSGQASQPQHF.

The J gene is TRBJ2-7, the V gene TRBV5-1; the match to TRBD1 covers 9 bases. With V trimmed by 6 bases and J by 5 bases, 9 bases remained unmatched. Germline CDR1 SGHRS, CDR2 YFSETQ. The CDR3 totals 14 residues. The CDR3 region is CASTVGDRDDEQYF. The CDR3 nucleotides read TGCGCCAGCACCGTTGGGGACAGGGACGACGAGCAGTACTTC. The complete variable domain, with remaining parts taken from reference TRBV5-1 and TRBJ2-7, reads KAGVTQTPRYLIKTRGQQVTLSCSPISGHRSVSWYQQTPGQGLQFLFEYFSETQRNKGNFPGRFSGRQFSNSRSEMNVSTLELGDSALYLCASTVGDRDDEQYFGPGTRLTVT.

This clone was seen just once. V gene TRBV18 combines with J gene TRBJ1-4, with 7 bases fitting TRBD1. The J segment lost 8 bases and the V segment lost 5 bases, leaving 8 bases of the junction unmatched. The CDR3 is made up of 14 amino acids. Germline CDR1 is KGHSH and CDR2 is LQKENI. DNA of the CDR3: TGTGCCAGCTCAGACGGGACAGATGGGGAAAAACTGTTTTTT. It encodes CASSDGTDGEKLFF.

The chain recombines TRBV5-4 with TRBJ2-7, with TRBD1 as a possible D gene (6 bases). This CDR3 has 15 residues. The germline V and J ends were trimmed by 4 bases and 2 bases, with 16 bases remaining between them. CDR1 is SGHNT and CDR2 is YYREEE in the germline V gene (reference sequence). The CDR3: CASSGQPSYTYEQYF. The CDR3 DNA follows: TGTGCCAGCAGCGGACAGCCGAGCTATACCTACGAGCAGTACTTC.